The 27 T cell receptor beta chains presented below share a single source sample, sequenced in a study of shared clonotypes between healthy human individuals. Data came from immunoSEQ multiplex PCR; TCRdb stores just in-frame clones and leaves some out. Among approximately 1.5 million clones listed, approximately 98.5% were seen once. Input material: naive CD4+ T cells sorted from blood. Regarding subset: CD45RA+ positively selected. The source is a man aged 25 to 45 in good health.

The CDR3 coding sequence is TGTGCCAGCAGCTCACGAAGAGGCGAAGGACAGGGGCTGGAGACCCAGTACTTC. Translating it yields CASSSRRGEGQGLETQYF. This rearrangement joins TRBV9 to TRBJ2-5; 9 bases line up with TRBD1. Unmatched junction bases numbered 18, after V lost 4 bases and J lost 5 bases. CDR1 and CDR2 (germline): SGDLS, YYNGEE. The CDR3 runs to 18 residues.

The chain combines TRBV5-6 with TRBJ1-2; D uncertain. Trimming removed 0 bases from V and 8 bases from J, with 11 bases in between. The CDR3 length is 13 residues. CDR1 SGHDT and CDR2 YYEEEE come from the germline V gene. CDR3 sequence (DNA): TGTGCCAGCAGCTTGGGCCAGAAAGACGGCTACACCTTC. Encoded protein: CASSLGQKDGYTF.

V usage is TRBV5-1 and J usage is TRBJ2-1; TRBD1 agrees at 9 bases. J lost 6 bases, V lost 5 bases, and 6 bases had no gene match. This CDR3 comprises 14 residues. The V gene's germline CDR1 is SGHRS and CDR2 YFSETQ. The CDR3 region has the DNA TGCGCCAGCAGGACCGGGACAGGGAGCAATGAGCAGTTCTTC. Residues: CASRTGTGSNEQFF.

The genes are TRBV10-3 and TRBJ2-3; 9 bases are shared with TRBD2. This CDR3 is built from 13 residues. Germline CDR1 reads ENHRY; CDR2 reads SYGVKD. With V trimmed by 11 bases and J by 6 bases, 9 bases remained unmatched. Written as DNA, the CDR3 is TGTGCCCTCGCGGGGGGGTCGGAGGATACGCAGTATTTT. Translating gives CALAGGSEDTQYF.

A remark on this clone: The sample contains more than one DNA sequence encoding this CDR3. The V gene is TRBV5-1, the J gene TRBJ2-5; 7 bases map to TRBD1. This CDR3 region has 14 residues. Germline V gives CDR1 SGHRS, CDR2 YFSETQ. V lost 0 bases and J lost 5; bases outside the gene matches: 4. CDR3 amino acids: CASSLGAGGETQYF. The CDR3 region has the DNA TGCGCCAGCAGCTTGGGGGCAGGGGGTGAGACCCAGTACTTC. The variable domain in full, completed from reference TRBV5-1 and TRBJ2-5, reads KAGVTQTPRYLIKTRGQQVTLSCSPISGHRSVSWYQQTPGQGLQFLFEYFSETQRNKGNFPGRFSGRQFSNSRSEMNVSTLELGDSALYLCASSLGAGGETQYFGPGTRLLVL.

The CDR3 spells CASSLDQGTGELFF. CDR3 nucleotide sequence: TGCGCCAGCAGCTTGGATCAGGGGACCGGGGAGCTGTTTTTT. The chain uses TRBV5-1 and TRBJ2-2, with a possible D match to TRBD1 (6 bases). From germline, CDR1 is SGHRS and CDR2 YFSETQ. Trimming removed 0 bases at V and 5 bases at J, with 8 bases between. The CDR3 spans 14 residues.

The rearrangement joins TRBV7-9 to TRBJ2-2, with no clear D. This CDR3 spans 16 amino acids. The V end was cut by 2 bases, the J end by 1 base, with 11 bases between. Germline lookup yields CDR1 SEHNR and CDR2 FQNEAQ (reference sequence). The CDR3 sequence: CASSLQSGGNTGELFF. CDR3 DNA: TGTGCCAGCAGCTTACAGTCAGGTGGGAACACCGGGGAGCTGTTTTTT. The full variable domain, in which reference TRBV7-9 and TRBJ2-2 provide the parts outside the CDR3, is DTGVSQNPRHKITKRGQNVTFRCDPISEHNRLYWYRQTLGQGPEFLTYFQNEAQLEKSRLLSDRFSAERPKGSFSTLEIQRTEQGDSAMYLCASSLQSGGNTGELFFGEGSRLTVL.

The rearrangement uses TRBV27 and TRBJ2-7; D unresolved. Germline V lookup: CDR1 MNHEY, CDR2 SMNVEV (reference sequence). CDR3 length: 15 amino acids. V lost 6 bases, J lost 3 bases, and 18 bases lay in between. This CDR3 is CASSRFLGINYEQYF. The CDR3, as DNA: TGTGCCAGCAGCCGATTCTTGGGTATCAACTACGAGCAGTACTTC.

The genes are TRBV6-1 and TRBJ1-1; tentative D call: TRBD1 (6 bases). CDR3 size: 15 residues. Germline lookup yields CDR1 MNHNS and CDR2 SASEGT. Deletions cut 1 base from V and 2 bases from J, with 11 bases between. The CDR3 bases are TGTGCCAGCAGTGAAGGCCCGGGGGCTAACACTGAAGCTTTCTTT. Protein product: CASSEGPGANTEAFF.

The chain links TRBV18 to TRBJ2-3, with unresolved D. The CDR3 length is 12 residues. Looked up from germline, CDR1 is KGHSH and CDR2 is LQKENI. V lost 3 bases to trimming and J lost 10 bases, with 11 bases between them. The CDR3 reads CASSPKGYAQYF. The CDR3 coding sequence is TGTGCCAGCTCACCCAAAGGCTATGCGCAGTATTTT.

Regarding this clone: The junction departs from germline at one end; a sequencing error may be responsible. This chain joins TRBV29-1 and TRBJ2-1; D call uncertain. The CDR3 has 10 residues. CDR1 is SQVTM and CDR2 is ANQGSEA in the germline V gene. The CDR3 sequence is CSVEVVFRVF. The CDR3 DNA is TGCAGCGTTGAAGTGGTCTTTCGGGTCTTC.

The CDR3, as DNA: TGTGCCAGCAGCCCCCGCGACGGGTCCTACAATGAGCAGTTCTTC. Residues: CASSPRDGSYNEQFF. V usage is TRBV5-4 and J usage is TRBJ2-1; D gene ambiguous. Germline CDR1 reads SGHNT; CDR2 reads YYREEE (reference sequence). CDR3 length: 15 residues. Trimming pared 4 bases from V and 1 base from J, leaving 12 bases between.

The chain employs TRBV5-4 and TRBJ2-7, with 9 positions matching TRBD2. CDR1 SGHNT and CDR2 YYREEE come from the germline V gene (reference sequence). The CDR3 runs 14 residues. Germline trimming cut 4 bases from V and 6 bases from J; bases unmatched to any gene: 8. CDR3 protein: CASSGAGTSSEQYF. DNA of the CDR3: TGTGCCAGCAGCGGAGCCGGGACTAGCTCCGAGCAGTACTTC.

The chain joins TRBV19 to TRBJ2-7; tentative D call: TRBD1 (6 bases). Germline CDR1 and CDR2: LNHDA and SQIVND (reference sequence). The CDR3 spans 14 residues. Trimming took 1 base from V and 1 from J, leaving 8 bases between them. CDR3 sequence reads: CASSIGGQSYEQYF. CDR3 coding DNA: TGTGCCAGTAGTATAGGGGGACAATCCTACGAGCAGTACTTC.

As concerns this clone: Other DNA sequences in the sample encode the same CDR3. The gene calls are TRBV6-5 and TRBJ2-7, with D possibly matching TRBD2 (6 bases). The V end was cut by 0 bases, the J end by 2 bases, with 8 bases between. Looked up from germline, CDR1 is MNHEY and CDR2 is SVGAGI. The CDR3 spans 14 residues. In DNA form, the CDR3 reads TGTGCCAGCAGTTACTCGGGGGGACCCTACGAGCAGTACTTC. It yields the protein CASSYSGGPYEQYF.

This chain connects TRBV7-9 to TRBJ2-3; the match to TRBD2 covers 12 bases. The CDR3 totals 15 residues. Germline values: CDR1 SEHNR, CDR2 FQNEAQ (reference sequence). V lost 5 bases, J lost 5 bases, and 5 bases stayed unmatched. The chain's CDR3 is CASSERLAGEDTQYF. CDR3 in DNA: TGTGCCAGCAGCGAGAGACTAGCGGGAGAAGATACGCAGTATTTT.

In this sample, this clone turned up once. The genes are TRBV30 and TRBJ2-1; a possible D gene is TRBD2 (6 bases). CDR1 and CDR2 from the germline V gene are GTSNPN and SVGIG (reference sequence). The length of the CDR3 is 14 residues. This CDR3 reads CRGGKRGFYNEQFF. The CDR3 DNA reads TGTCGTGGCGGGAAACGTGGATTCTACAATGAGCAGTTCTTC.

The table lists this clone with a count of one. J is TRBJ2-5 and V is TRBV7-2; D uncertain. The germline CDR1 and CDR2 sequences are SGHTA and FQGNSA. The CDR3 is 11 amino acids. Trimming took 6 bases from V and 2 from J, leaving 4 bases between them. The CDR3 bases are TGTGCCAGCAGGGGACAAGAGACCCAGTACTTC. As protein: CASRGQETQYF.

V usage is TRBV15 and J usage is TRBJ2-1; 12 positions agree with TRBD2. Trimming removed 3 bases from V and 10 bases from J; junction bases left unmatched: 4. CDR1 is LNHNV, CDR2 YYDKDF, per germline (reference sequence). The CDR3 runs 14 residues. The CDR3 sequence: CATSSRLAGDEQFF. In DNA form, the CDR3 reads TGTGCCACCAGCAGTCGACTAGCGGGAGACGAGCAGTTCTTC. Variable domain in full (rest from reference TRBV15 and TRBJ2-1): DAMVIQNPRYQVTQFGKPVTLSCSQTLNHNVMYWYQQKSSQAPKLLFHYYDKDFNNEADTPDNFQSRRPNTSFCFLDIRSPGLGDTAMYLCATSSRLAGDEQFFGPGTRLTVL.

The J gene is TRBJ1-1, the V gene TRBV6-1; TRBD1 is a possible D gene (6 bases). CDR1 is MNHNS and CDR2 is SASEGT in the germline V gene. V lost 3 bases and J 4 bases, leaving 18 bases between the germline ends. This CDR3 comprises 16 residues. The CDR3 protein is CASSEPKDSGATEAFF. In DNA form, the CDR3 reads TGTGCCAGCAGTGAGCCGAAGGACAGTGGTGCCACTGAAGCTTTCTTT.

Worth noting for this clone: In the same sample, other DNA sequences code for this CDR3. The V gene is TRBV20-1, the J gene TRBJ2-7, with D unresolved. With 1 base removed from V and 3 bases from J, the gap between germline ends came to 4 bases. Germline CDR1 DFQATT, CDR2 SNEGSKA (reference sequence). The CDR3 totals 11 residues. This CDR3 reads CSARVIYEQYF. For the CDR3, the DNA is TGCAGTGCTAGAGTGATCTACGAGCAGTACTTC.

The chain recombines TRBV30 with TRBJ2-2, with 7 bases matching TRBD2. Germline lookup yields CDR1 GTSNPN and CDR2 SVGIG (reference sequence). The CDR3 covers 19 residues. Trimming cost V 0 bases and J 9 bases; bases outside gene matches: 22. In DNA form, the CDR3 reads TGTGCCTGGAGTGTCTCCCGACGTACTAGCGAGTGGGCTATGAGGGAGCTGTTTTTT. Its translation: CAWSVSRRTSEWAMRELFF. Combining the CDR3 with reference TRBV30 and TRBJ2-2 gives the whole variable domain SQTIHQWPATLVQPVGSPLSLECTVEGTSNPNLYWYRQAAGRGLQLLFYSVGIGQISSEVPQNLSASRPQDRQFILSSKKLLLSDSGFYLCAWSVSRRTSEWAMRELFFGEGSRLTVL.

This clone was detected once. The rearrangement joins TRBV28 to TRBJ2-7; D remains unclear. The V and J ends lost 6 bases and 2 bases respectively, with 11 bases between them. The germline V gene has CDR1 MDHEN and CDR2 SYDVKM. The CDR3 has 13 residues. CDR3 loop: CASRTGPTYEQYF. Here the CDR3 DNA reads TGTGCCAGCAGGACCGGGCCCACCTACGAGCAGTACTTC. Supplemented by reference TRBV28 and TRBJ2-7, the full variable domain reads DVKVTQSSRYLVKRTGEKVFLECVQDMDHENMFWYRQDPGLGLRLIYFSYDVKMKEKGDIPEGYSVSREKKERFSLILESASTNQTSMYLCASRTGPTYEQYFGPGTRLTVT.

V is TRBV10-3 and J is TRBJ1-1; tentative D call: TRBD1 (6 bases). The V end lost 10 bases, the J end lost 4 bases, and 16 bases lay between the germline ends. The CDR3 contains 13 residues. The germline CDR1 and CDR2 sequences are ENHRY and SYGVKD. In nucleotides, the CDR3 is TGTGCCAAATCCGCAGGGGTCGGCACTGAAGCTTTCTTT. Translating it yields CAKSAGVGTEAFF.

The chain links TRBV5-1 to TRBJ1-1, with 8 bases identical to TRBD1. V was pared by 0 bases and J by 7 bases, with 2 bases of the junction left unmatched. The CDR3 has 13 amino acids. CDR1 is SGHRS, CDR2 YFSETQ, per germline. The CDR3 DNA reads as TGCGCCAGCAGCTTGGCTGGACAGGGTGAAGCTTTCTTT. Amino acid sequence: CASSLAGQGEAFF.

The chain links TRBV5-4 to TRBJ2-2, with no clear D. Per the germline V gene, CDR1 is SGHNT and CDR2 is YYREEE (reference sequence). V shed 2 bases and J shed 4 bases, with 9 bases lying between them. The CDR3 totals 14 residues. This chain's CDR3 is CASSLDMTTGELFF. CDR3 DNA: TGTGCCAGCAGCTTAGACATGACCACCGGGGAGCTGTTTTTT.

CDR3 loop: CASSAQGFGYEQYF. For the CDR3, the DNA is TGTGCCAGCAGTGCACAGGGGTTCGGCTACGAGCAGTACTTC. The chain recombines TRBV25-1 with TRBJ2-7, with 7 nucleotides matching TRBD1. J was trimmed by 3 bases and V by 4 bases; bases with no gene match: 6. CDR1 and CDR2 (germline): MGHDK, SYGVNS. This CDR3 is built from 14 residues.